Here is one T cell receptor (beta chain) with its context. 60 Vbeta and 13 Jbeta primers were used in PCR. Produced via immunoSEQ multiplex PCR; TCRdb's table is partial and in-frame only. The table has about 130,000 clones, about 82% seen once. This CDR3 is built from 14 residues. Deletions cut 3 bases from V and 0 bases from J, with 8 bases between. Germline CDR1 is GTSNPN and CDR2 is SVGIG (reference sequence). These data come from a study of cytomegalovirus exposure and HLA in healthy donors. Material for sequencing was PBMCs. The TCR was taken from a man over 45 in good health and CMV-seronegative. The gene calls are TRBV30 and TRBJ2-2, with a tentative D call TRBD1 (5 bases). DNA for the CDR3: TGTGCCTGGAGAGGGGTACCGAACACCGGGGAGCTGTTTTTT. It translates to CAWRGVPNTGELFF.